The T cell receptor beta chain described here comes from a study of blood T cell repertoires in COVID-19. Turning to the study itself: COVID-19 samples from acute and convalescent phases originated in the United States, Italy and Spain. Sources were T cells, B-cell-depleted T cells, or PBMCs; the material itself was cDNA or gDNA.

This clone was counted at least ten times. V was clipped by 6 bases and J by 1 base, with 9 bases between them. The germline V gene encodes CDR1 MNHNY and CDR2 SVGAGI (reference sequence). The CDR3 consists of 13 residues. Recruited during active infection, patients (from Seattle) were subsequently followed longitudinally. As processed by the authors: Researchers report that nucleated cell counts were estimated from reference gene primer amplification. Clones were sequenced by immunoSEQ multiplex PCR, and TCRdb holds only the in-frame ones, with some missing. V and J calls and clone size are as listed in that table; D and trimming were resolved from the DNA. Altogether about 180,000 clones are present, roughly three quarters being singletons, with the ten largest covering about 11%.

The chain links TRBV6-6 to TRBJ1-1, with a weak D call TRBD1 (5 bases). This clonotype originated in a woman at least 80 years old with COVID-19, enrolled during active disease. The sample was peripheral blood. The CDR3 spells CASSPGQNTEAFF. For the CDR3, the DNA is TGTGCCAGCAGCCCCGGACAGAACACTGAAGCTTTCTTT.